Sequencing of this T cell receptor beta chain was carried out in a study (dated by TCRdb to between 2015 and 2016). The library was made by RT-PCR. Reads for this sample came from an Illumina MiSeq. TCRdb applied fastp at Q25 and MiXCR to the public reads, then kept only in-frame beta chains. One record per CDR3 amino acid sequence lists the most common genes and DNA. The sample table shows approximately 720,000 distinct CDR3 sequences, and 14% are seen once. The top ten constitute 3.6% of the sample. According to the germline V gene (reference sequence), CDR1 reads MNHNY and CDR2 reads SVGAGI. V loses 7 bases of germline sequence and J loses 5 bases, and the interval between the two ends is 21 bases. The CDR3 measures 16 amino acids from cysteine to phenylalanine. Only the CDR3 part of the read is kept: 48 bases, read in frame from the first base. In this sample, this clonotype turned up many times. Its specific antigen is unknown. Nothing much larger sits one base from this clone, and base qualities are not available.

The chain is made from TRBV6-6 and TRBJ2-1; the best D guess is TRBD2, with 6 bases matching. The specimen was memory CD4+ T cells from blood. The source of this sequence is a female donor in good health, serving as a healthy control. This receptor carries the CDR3 CASILQAGWRDNEQFF. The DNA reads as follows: TGTGCCAGCATCCTCCAGGCGGGCTGGAGGGACAATGAGCAGTTCTTC.